These 22 T cell receptor beta chains were all obtained from the same sample, sequenced in a study of PD-1 blockade in classical Hodgkin lymphoma. The patients all showed relapse after autologous stem cell transplantation, while their brentuximab vedotin exposure varied. TCRdb's table, derived via immunoSEQ multiplex PCR, lists solely in-frame clones and lacks some. The sample yields under 80,000 clones, about 70% seen once. Sequenced here: peripheral blood mononuclear cells (PBMCs), sampled before the second cycle of nivolumab. The receptors stem from a human donor with classical Hodgkin lymphoma.

The rearrangement links TRBV9 to TRBJ1-2; 12 nucleotides match TRBD1. CDR1 is SGDLS, CDR2 YYNGEE, per germline. The CDR3 sequence is 16 residues long. The V gene end was trimmed by 4 bases and the J gene end by 6 bases; junction bases not matched to a gene: 10. This chain's CDR3 is CASSSRDRGQRDGYTF. The CDR3 DNA sequence: TGTGCCAGCAGCAGTCGGGACAGGGGGCAGAGGGATGGCTACACCTTC.

This clone was observed a few times. The V call is TRBV6-5, the J call TRBJ1-5; D is perhaps TRBD1 (5 bases). Trimming shortened V by 5 bases and J by 3 bases, and 14 bases separated the two germline ends. Germline V gene data show CDR1 as MNHEY and CDR2 as SVGAGI. The length of the CDR3 is 15 residues. CDR3 bases: TGTGCCAGCAGTCTGGGACCTGGGAACAATCAGCCCCAGCATTTT. It translates to CASSLGPGNNQPQHF.

The chain couples TRBV5-1 to TRBJ2-3; possibly TRBD2 for D (6 bases). Germline CDR1 reads SGHRS; CDR2 reads YFSETQ. Trimming pared 3 bases from V and 5 bases from J, leaving 10 bases between. The CDR3 has 13 amino acids. The CDR3 DNA reads TGCGCCAGCAGCTGGGGACTGCGAGATACGCAGTATTTT. Protein product: CASSWGLRDTQYF.

This chain links TRBV19 with TRBJ1-6, with 7 bases matching TRBD1. The CDR3 length is 14 residues. From germline, CDR1 is LNHDA and CDR2 SQIVND (reference sequence). With V trimmed by 4 bases and J by 7 bases, 4 bases remained unmatched. CDR3 coding DNA: TGTGCCAGTAGTAGCCAGACAGGGAATTCACCCCTCCACTTT. Its protein product is CASSSQTGNSPLHF.

This clone occurred a few times. The chain links TRBV28 to TRBJ2-7; D is perhaps TRBD1 (5 bases). V lost 8 bases to trimming and J lost 3 bases, with 8 bases between them. CDR3 size: 11 residues. Germline V gene lookup returns CDR1 MDHEN and CDR2 SYDVKM. CDR3 in amino acids: CASQGDYEQYF. The DNA for the CDR3 is TGTGCCAGCCAAGGGGACTACGAGCAGTACTTC.

This rearrangement joins TRBV4-2 to TRBJ2-3; D might be TRBD1 (5 bases). Germline CDR1 and CDR2: LGHNA and YNFKEQ. The V end lost 1 base, the J end lost 2 bases, and 13 bases lay between the germline ends. This CDR3 is built from 16 residues. For the CDR3, the DNA is TGTGCCAGCAGCCAAGCAGGGCAGTCCTTCACAGATACGCAGTATTTT. Protein: CASSQAGQSFTDTQYF.

This clone has a handful of counts. The chain is built from TRBV19 and TRBJ2-3; 12 nucleotides align to TRBD2. CDR3 length: 14 residues. With 6 bases clipped from V and 4 bases from J, the junction kept 2 bases outside the gene matches. Looked up from germline, CDR1 is LNHDA and CDR2 is SQIVND (reference sequence). This CDR3 is CASRTSGSADTQYF. The CDR3 DNA follows: TGTGCCAGTAGGACTAGCGGGAGTGCAGATACGCAGTATTTT.

The chain couples TRBV15 to TRBJ1-1; D unclear. Germline V lookup: CDR1 LNHNV, CDR2 YYDKDF (reference sequence). V dropped 0 bases and J dropped 2 bases, with 10 bases sitting between them. This CDR3 comprises 15 residues. The CDR3 DNA is TGTGCCACCAGCAGAGATCAGTTCCCAAACACTGAAGCTTTCTTT. This gives the protein CATSRDQFPNTEAFF.

This clone was seen more than once but under ten times. This CDR3 reads CASSYSTGSTEAFF. For the CDR3, the DNA is TGTGCCAGCAGTTACTCAACGGGGAGCACTGAAGCTTTCTTT. The V and J genes are TRBV6-5 and TRBJ1-1; unclear D gene. Trimming shortened V by 0 bases and J by 4 bases, and 9 bases separated the two germline ends. The CDR3 runs to 14 residues. Germline loops: CDR1 MNHEY, CDR2 SVGAGI.

Only a few counts were recorded for this clone. The chain joins TRBV6-5 to TRBJ2-2; a possible D gene is TRBD2 (6 bases). Germline V gives CDR1 MNHEY, CDR2 SVGAGI. The V end was cut by 8 bases, the J end by 3 bases, with 13 bases between. This CDR3 contains 14 residues. The CDR3 region is CASRWDWYTGELFF. Written as DNA, the CDR3 is TGTGCCAGCCGGTGGGACTGGTACACCGGGGAGCTGTTTTTT.

CDR3 bases: TGTGCCAGCAGCCTAGGGACAGGGAATGAAAAACTGTTTTTT. Protein: CASSLGTGNEKLFF. The genes are TRBV7-8 and TRBJ1-4; 9 bases are shared with TRBD1. This CDR3 has 14 amino acids. The germline V gene has CDR1 SGHVS and CDR2 FQNEAQ. V lost 5 bases, J lost 5 bases, and 3 bases stayed unmatched. Full variable domain (remainder filled in from reference TRBV7-8 and TRBJ1-4): GAGVSQSPRYKVAKRGQDVALRCDPISGHVSLFWYQQALGQGPEFLTYFQNEAQLDKSGLPSDRFFAERPEGSVSTLKIQRTQQEDSAVYLCASSLGTGNEKLFFGSGTQLSVL.

The chain couples TRBV4-1 to TRBJ1-5, with 7 bases matching TRBD1. The junction had 10 bases not matched to a gene; V was cut back by 4 bases and J by 4 bases. CDR1 and CDR2 from the germline V gene are MGHRA and YSYEKL. This CDR3 has 16 residues. CDR3 protein: CASSRSRGAGNQPQHF. CDR3 DNA sequence: TGCGCCAGCAGCCGCTCCAGGGGGGCCGGTAATCAGCCCCAGCATTTT.

There are a few counts of this clone. The chain couples TRBV18 to TRBJ1-1, with unresolved D. V was pared by 2 bases and J by 6 bases, with 13 bases between. The length of the CDR3 is 14 residues. Germline loops: CDR1 KGHSH, CDR2 LQKENI. The CDR3 DNA follows: TGTGCCAGCTCACCAGGGGTCGGTGCCCCTGAAGCTTTCTTT. It encodes CASSPGVGAPEAFF.

V is TRBV27 and J is TRBJ2-5; 9 bases are shared with TRBD1. The germline CDR1 and CDR2 sequences are MNHEY and SMNVEV (reference sequence). This CDR3 is built from 23 residues. Trimming removed 4 bases from V and 5 bases from J; junction bases left unmatched: 32. The CDR3 here is CASSCKGDVVRDREGRVGETQYF. The CDR3, as DNA: TGTGCCAGCAGTTGTAAAGGTGATGTGGTCCGGGACAGGGAGGGTCGGGTAGGGGAGACCCAGTACTTC.

The chain is built from TRBV5-1 and TRBJ2-3; D might be TRBD2 (6 bases). Trimming took 0 bases from V and 4 from J, leaving 12 bases between them. Germline assignment: CDR1 SGHRS and CDR2 YFSETQ. This CDR3 region has 15 residues. DNA of the CDR3: TGCGCCAGCAGCTTGGCAGCCCGCGGGGCAGATACGCAGTATTTT. This sequence encodes CASSLAARGADTQYF.

The chain employs TRBV20-1 and TRBJ2-1; no firm D call. The ends were cut back, 4 bases at V and 12 bases at J, with 10 bases in the middle. The CDR3 covers 10 residues. CDR1 and CDR2 from the germline V gene are DFQATT and SNEGSKA (reference sequence). CDR3 sequence (DNA): TGCAGTGCTAAATTTGGGCGGCAGTTCTTC. The encoded protein is CSAKFGRQFF.

The chain is built from TRBV4-1 and TRBJ1-1; 9 bases are shared with TRBD1. The CDR3 has 15 amino acids. V gave up 6 bases and J gave up 0 bases; unmatched junction bases: 5. Germline V gene data show CDR1 as MGHRA and CDR2 as YSYEKL. The CDR3 coding sequence is TGCGCCAGCAGGCAACAGGGGGCCCTGAACACTGAAGCTTTCTTT. Protein sequence: CASRQQGALNTEAFF.

The chain combines TRBV28 with TRBJ2-1, with no clear D. The germline CDR1 and CDR2 sequences are MDHEN and SYDVKM. There are 13 residues in the CDR3. Deletions cut 8 bases from V and 3 bases from J, with 11 bases between. The CDR3 DNA sequence: TGTGCCAGCGGCCGGGCCATCTACAATGAGCAGTTCTTC. It codes for CASGRAIYNEQFF.

This clone was recorded a few times. The rearrangement uses TRBV4-2 and TRBJ2-6; 7 bases map to TRBD1. CDR3 length: 17 amino acids. From germline, CDR1 is LGHNA and CDR2 YNFKEQ. V was pared by 3 bases and J by 2 bases, with 7 bases of the junction left unmatched. The DNA of the CDR3 is TGTGCCAGCAGCCACCCTACAGGGGTCCCTGGGGCCAACGTCCTGACTTTC. This sequence encodes CASSHPTGVPGANVLTF.

This clone was counted only a few times. The chain recombines TRBV21-1 with TRBJ1-6. TRBV21-1 is tagged as a pseudogene. This CDR3 contains 17 residues. The CDR3 DNA reads TGTGCCAGCAGCCCCGGGAGAAGGGGCTCCTATAATTCACCCCTCCACTTT. It is translated as CASSPGRRGSYNSPLHF.

V and J are TRBV7-9 and TRBJ1-1; D not resolved. Germline V gene sequence: CDR1 SEHNR, CDR2 FQNEAQ (reference sequence). The germline V and J ends were trimmed by 5 bases and 0 bases, with 13 bases remaining between them. This CDR3 is 15 amino acids long. CDR3 in amino acids: CASSTPRTLNTEAFF. CDR3 in DNA: TGTGCCAGCAGCACCCCCCGGACCTTGAACACTGAAGCTTTCTTT.

The chain uses TRBV19 and TRBJ2-4; 11 bases agree with TRBD2. Trimming removed 3 bases from V and 10 bases from J; junction bases left unmatched: 5. From germline, CDR1 is LNHDA and CDR2 SQIVND (reference sequence). The CDR3 sequence is 14 residues long. Written as DNA, the CDR3 is TGTGCCAGTAGTATTGGACTAGCGGGCCGTATTCAGTACTTC. Residues: CASSIGLAGRIQYF. Filled out from reference TRBV19 and TRBJ2-4, the complete variable domain reads DGGITQSPKYLFRKEGQNVTLSCEQNLNHDAMYWYRQDPGQGLRLIYYSQIVNDFQKGDIAEGYSVSREKKESFPLTVTSAQKNPTAFYLCASSIGLAGRIQYFGAGTRLSVL.